This entry lists 29 T cell receptor beta chains sequenced from one sample in a study of T cell repertoires in cytomegalovirus infection. Antigens for these TCRs are unknown. TCRdb ran MiXCR on the reads and lists one entry per CDR3 protein. The sample holds about 700,000 distinct CDR3 sequences, around a third seen once. Source: cultured PBMCs, taken from culture after CMV antigen stimulation. The origin of the receptors is a human donor in good health (CMV status not recorded). Some clones in this sample may be carry-over from other donors' samples.

The genes are TRBV6-6 and TRBJ2-3; 12 bases fit TRBD2. The CDR3 covers 17 residues. V shed 2 bases and J 4 bases; nucleotides not matched to a gene: 7. Germline V gene data show CDR1 as MNHNY and CDR2 as SVGAGI (reference sequence). The CDR3 loop reads CASSYGGLAGWADTQYF. CDR3 DNA sequence: TGTGCCAGCAGTTACGGAGGACTAGCGGGATGGGCAGATACGCAGTATTTT.

This clonotype has just a few counts. The rearrangement uses TRBV11-2 and TRBJ1-3, with TRBD1 matching 9 bases. In germline, CDR1 is SGHAT, CDR2 FQNNGV. The length of the CDR3 is 16 residues. V shed 1 base and J 4 bases; nucleotides not matched to a gene: 5. Written as DNA, the CDR3 is TGTGCCAGCAGCTTAGTCGGGACAGGGTTCGGAAACACCATATATTTT. It is translated as CASSLVGTGFGNTIYF.

To note about this clonotype: The junction does not match germline at one end; this may be a read error. The chain joins TRBV12-3 or TRBV12-4 to TRBJ1-2; 7 bases map to TRBD1. This CDR3 contains 14 residues. CDR3 residues: CVSRKTTGTAGYTF. The CDR3 bases are TGTGTCAGCAGAAAAACGACCGGGACAGCTGGCTACACCTTC.

The genes are TRBV6-2 or TRBV6-3 and TRBJ2-1, with TRBD2 identical over 9 bases. The CDR3 consists of 18 residues. Trimming cost V 5 bases and J 8 bases; bases outside gene matches: 19. The germline V gene has CDR1 MNHEY and CDR2 SVGEGT. CDR3 protein: CASSSGSGGRAFVDEQFF. The CDR3 region has the DNA TGTGCCAGCAGTAGCGGGTCGGGCGGGAGGGCCTTTGTGGATGAGCAGTTCTTC.

The rearrangement uses TRBV6-2 or TRBV6-3 and TRBJ2-3; no reliable D call. The V end was cut by 2 bases, the J end by 0 bases, with 9 bases between. The CDR3 is made up of 15 amino acids. Germline V lookup: CDR1 MNHEY, CDR2 SVGEGT. CDR3 sequence reads: CASSYGPGSTDTQYF. In nucleotides, the CDR3 is TGTGCCAGCAGTTACGGGCCGGGTAGCACAGATACGCAGTATTTT.

This clonotype occurred a few times. The chain joins TRBV19 to TRBJ2-7, with TRBD1 as a possible D gene (6 bases). Trimming removed 6 bases from V and 6 bases from J, with 18 bases in between. The CDR3 spans 14 residues. Germline CDR1 LNHDA, CDR2 SQIVND (reference sequence). The CDR3 spells CASSRTVYTAEQYF. CDR3 DNA: TGTGCCAGTAGCCGGACAGTTTATACCGCCGAGCAGTACTTC.

This clonotype was detected only a few times. This sequence joins TRBV6-8 and TRBJ1-2; D gene ambiguous. V lost 6 bases to trimming and J lost 8 bases, with 16 bases between them. Germline CDR1 is MNHGY and CDR2 is SAAAGT. The CDR3 covers 13 residues. DNA for the CDR3: TGTGCCAGCAGCGATACCGGCGCCAAGGGCTACACCTTC. Residues: CASSDTGAKGYTF.

The V gene is TRBV12-5, the J gene TRBJ2-6; D is possibly TRBD2 (6 bases). Per germline, CDR1 LGHNT and CDR2 FRNRAP. The V gene lost 0 bases and the J gene lost 0 bases, with 15 bases spanning the gap. This CDR3 is built from 19 residues. The CDR3 DNA reads TGTGCTAGTGGTTTGGTAGTTGTGGCGGGGAGCTCTGGGGCCAACGTCCTGACTTTC. Amino acid sequence: CASGLVVVAGSSGANVLTF.

The J gene is TRBJ2-1, the V gene TRBV20-1, with 15 bases that match TRBD2. The CDR3 spans 15 residues. The V and J ends lost 2 bases and 10 bases, in that order; junction bases with no gene match: 6. In germline, CDR1 is DFQATT, CDR2 SNEGSKA (reference sequence). The CDR3 sequence is CSARSGLAGGAEQFF. CDR3 DNA sequence: TGCAGTGCTAGATCCGGACTAGCGGGGGGGGCGGAGCAGTTCTTC.

This clonotype was observed many times. The gene calls are TRBV7-2 and TRBJ2-2; a weak D match, TRBD1 (6 bases). This CDR3 has 15 amino acids. Trimming pared 0 bases from V and 4 bases from J, leaving 9 bases between. Per germline, CDR1 SGHTA and CDR2 FQGNSA. This CDR3 is CASSLALQGTGELFF. CDR3 nucleotide sequence: TGTGCCAGCAGCTTAGCGTTACAGGGCACCGGGGAGCTGTTTTTT.

The sample holds many counts of this clonotype. One junction end does not reproduce the germline sequence, and a read error may be involved. The chain uses TRBV7-2 and TRBJ1-2; D not certain. The CDR3 sequence is 9 residues long. Germline CDR1 is SGHTA and CDR2 is FQGNSA. The CDR3 sequence: CASSLAGGF. The CDR3 nucleotides read TGTGCCAGCAGCTTAGCAGGCGGATTC.

The CDR3 coding sequence is TGTGCCAGCAGCAATGGACTATCCTACAATGAGCAGTTCTTC. Translated: CASSNGLSYNEQFF. The chain joins TRBV28 to TRBJ2-1, with D perhaps TRBD2 (6 bases). Germline loops: CDR1 MDHEN, CDR2 SYDVKM. Trimming took off 6 bases at V and 1 base at J, with 10 bases between the two ends. The CDR3 is 14 amino acids.

This chain uses TRBV27 with TRBJ2-6; D unresolved. The V end was cut by 8 bases, the J end by 1 base, with 12 bases between. The CDR3 runs 15 residues. Per germline, CDR1 MNHEY and CDR2 SMNVEV (reference sequence). For the CDR3, the DNA is TGTGCCAGCGGCCCCGTCGGATCTGGGGCCAACGTCCTGACTTTC. This translates into CASGPVGSGANVLTF.

This clonotype was found many times. The genes are TRBV7-8 and TRBJ1-2; 8 bases agree with TRBD1. The CDR3 is 15 amino acids. The germline V gene has CDR1 SGHVS and CDR2 FQNEAQ. J lost 3 bases, V lost 8 bases, and 11 bases had no gene match. DNA of the CDR3: TGTGCCAGCGGGACACGAAGGGGACAGGACTATGGCTACACCTTC. This gives the protein CASGTRRGQDYGYTF.

CDR3 nucleotides: TGTGCCAGCAGCTGGGGGACTAGCGGCCTCTACGAGCAGTACTTC. Amino acids: CASSWGTSGLYEQYF. The chain carries TRBV11-2 and TRBJ2-7; TRBD2 agrees at 11 bases. CDR3 size: 15 residues. The V gene's germline CDR1 is SGHAT and CDR2 FQNNGV. The V gene end was trimmed by 4 bases and the J gene end by 3 bases; junction bases not matched to a gene: 5. Variable domain in full (rest from reference TRBV11-2 and TRBJ2-7): EAGVAQSPRYKIIEKRQSVAFWCNPISGHATLYWYQQILGQGPKLLIQFQNNGVVDDSQLPKDRFSAERLKGVDSTLKIQPAKLEDSAVYLCASSWGTSGLYEQYFGPGTRLTVT.

The rearrangement uses TRBV12-3 or TRBV12-4 and TRBJ2-2, with a possible D match to TRBD2 (5 bases). V was trimmed by 4 bases and J by 0 bases, leaving 9 bases between them. This CDR3 is built from 15 residues. The CDR3 nucleotides read TGTGCCAGCAGTTCTGACTATCCGAACACCGGGGAGCTGTTTTTT. Translation: CASSSDYPNTGELFF.

Only a few counts were recorded for this clonotype. This chain connects TRBV28 to TRBJ2-7; no firm D call. Trimming shortened V by 3 bases and J by 8 bases, and 11 bases separated the two germline ends. The germline V gene encodes CDR1 MDHEN and CDR2 SYDVKM. The CDR3 runs to 12 residues. This chain's CDR3 is CASSFNKLKQYF. The CDR3 DNA is TGTGCCAGCAGTTTCAACAAATTAAAGCAGTACTTC.

The chain joins TRBV6-6 to TRBJ1-6; TRBD1 aligns across 10 bases. The CDR3 is 20 amino acids. Losses at the gene ends were 0 bases for V and 5 bases for J; bases not matched to a gene: 13. CDR1 is MNHNY and CDR2 is SVGAGI in the germline V gene (reference sequence). The CDR3 nucleotides read TGTGCCAGCAGTTACTCTTCCGGGACAGGGGCCTTCGAGGATAATTCACCCCTCCACTTT. Translated, it gives CASSYSSGTGAFEDNSPLHF.

The chain has TRBV27 and TRBJ2-7, with 8 bases fitting TRBD2. CDR1 is MNHEY and CDR2 is SMNVEV in the germline V gene (reference sequence). The CDR3 has 15 amino acids. The ends lost 6 bases at V and 6 bases at J; junction bases unmatched: 13. CDR3 nucleotide sequence: TGTGCCAGCAGGCGGGGTCGGGGGGGCCGGCGCGAGCAGTACTTC. This translates into CASRRGRGGRREQYF.

The chain is built from TRBV7-8 and TRBJ2-3, with no clear D. Looked up from germline, CDR1 is SGHVS and CDR2 is FQNEAQ. V was cut by 1 base and J by 2 bases, with 10 bases left in between. There are 15 residues in the CDR3. CDR3 sequence reads: CASSLVGLYTDTQYF. CDR3 nucleotide sequence: TGTGCCAGCAGCTTAGTAGGTCTCTACACAGATACGCAGTATTTT.

The gene calls are TRBV5-1 and TRBJ1-2; D call uncertain. In germline, CDR1 is SGHRS, CDR2 YFSETQ. The V and J ends lost 1 base and 8 bases respectively, with 21 bases between them. This CDR3 region has 16 residues. The DNA for the CDR3 is TGCGCCAGCAGCTTGTCCCGTCGTCCCGAGGTCGGCGGCTACACCTTC. Protein: CASSLSRRPEVGGYTF.

The chain's CDR3 is CASSVSGRSSYEQYF. DNA of the CDR3: TGTGCCAGCAGCGTCAGCGGGAGAAGCTCCTACGAGCAGTACTTC. The chain recombines TRBV7-9 with TRBJ2-7; TRBD2 aligns across 8 bases. From germline, CDR1 is SEHNR and CDR2 FQNEAQ (reference sequence). The ends lost 5 bases at V and 0 bases at J; junction bases unmatched: 6. This CDR3 has 15 residues. Full variable domain (outside the CDR3, taken from reference TRBV7-9 and TRBJ2-7): DTGVSQNPRHKITKRGQNVTFRCDPISEHNRLYWYRQTLGQGPEFLTYFQNEAQLEKSRLLSDRFSAERPKGSFSTLEIQRTEQGDSAMYLCASSVSGRSSYEQYFGPGTRLTVT.

The chain recombines TRBV28 with TRBJ2-7; D may be TRBD1 or TRBD2 (5 bases each). The CDR3 totals 15 residues. Trimming cost V 5 bases and J 0 bases, with 14 bases left between them. The germline CDR1 and CDR2 sequences are MDHEN and SYDVKM. The CDR3: CASSLGATSSYEQYF. The CDR3 nucleotides are TGTGCCAGCAGTCTCGGGGCCACTAGCTCCTACGAGCAGTACTTC.

V is TRBV7-7 and J is TRBJ1-5; D not certain. The germline V gene encodes CDR1 SSHAT and CDR2 FNYEAQ (reference sequence). V gave up 5 bases and J gave up 4 bases, with 18 bases separating them. The length of the CDR3 is 16 residues. CDR3 residues: CASSQRSHRINQPQHF. The CDR3 bases are TGTGCCAGCAGCCAACGGTCCCACCGTATTAATCAGCCCCAGCATTTT.

This chain links TRBV12-3 or TRBV12-4 with TRBJ1-1; TRBD1 might be the D (6 bases). CDR3 size: 13 residues. V dropped 9 bases and J dropped 0 bases, with 11 bases sitting between them. The CDR3 DNA reads TGTGCCAGTACCAGACAGGTGAACACTGAAGCTTTCTTT. Its protein product is CASTRQVNTEAFF.

The chain is built from TRBV12-3 or TRBV12-4 and TRBJ1-2, with D hard to call. V lost 7 bases and J 4 bases, leaving 10 bases between the germline ends. The length of the CDR3 is 12 residues. The CDR3 coding sequence is TGTGCCAGCATGGATTGGCTCTATGGCTACACCTTC. Translation gives CASMDWLYGYTF.

In this sample, this clonotype turned up a few times. The chain employs TRBV4-1 and TRBJ2-3; D is ambiguous. Germline assignment: CDR1 MGHRA and CDR2 YSYEKL. This CDR3 comprises 13 residues. V dropped 4 bases and J dropped 4 bases, with 9 bases sitting between them. CDR3 loop: CASSRGPADTQYF. DNA for the CDR3: TGCGCCAGCAGCCGCGGCCCGGCAGATACGCAGTATTTT.

The rearrangement links TRBV12-3 or TRBV12-4 to TRBJ2-3; weak D call: TRBD1 (7 bases). Trimming stripped 5 bases from V and 4 bases from J, with 13 bases between. CDR3 length: 14 amino acids. The CDR3 DNA reads TGTGCCAGCAGTCAACAGGGGACTGCAGATACGCAGTATTTT. It yields the protein CASSQQGTADTQYF.

In its sample, this clonotype was seen a few times. The chain employs TRBV6-1 and TRBJ2-7; 10 nucleotides line up with TRBD1. In germline, CDR1 is MNHNS, CDR2 SASEGT. The CDR3 is made up of 15 amino acids. V lost 7 bases to trimming and J lost 3 bases; unmatched junction nucleotides: 9. In DNA form, the CDR3 reads TGTGCCAGCACCATCCGGGACAGGGGCTACTACGAGCAGTACTTC. This encodes CASTIRDRGYYEQYF.